This T cell receptor beta chain was profiled in a study of cytomegalovirus exposure and HLA in healthy donors. Study in general: Around 87 million unique TCRs, all from HLA-typed donors, were included in an early release of the data.

Study-level results: Immune exposure data for these donors was limited to CMV serostatus. Earlier analysis found most TCR beta V segments productive about 87% or about 30% of the time. With high specificity and sensitivity, the classifier reportedly diagnosed cytomegalovirus status.

J was trimmed by 5 bases and V by 0 bases; bases with no gene match: 1. CDR3 length: 14 amino acids. From germline, CDR1 is SGHRS and CDR2 YFSETQ. PCR used 60 Vbeta primers and 13 Jbeta primers. Clones were read by immunoSEQ multiplex PCR, and TCRdb kept only the in-frame ones, dropping some. The sample has 180,000 or so clones; 9.5% are singletons. With respect to this clone: Its antigen remains unknown.

The rearrangement joins TRBV5-1 to TRBJ2-5, with 10 bases identical to TRBD1. Source material: PBMCs. This TCR was sampled from a woman aged 30 to 39 in good health and CMV-seropositive. The CDR3 region is CASSLAGQGETQYF. CDR3 coding DNA: TGCGCCAGCAGCTTGGCGGGACAGGGGGAGACCCAGTACTTC. Supplemented by reference TRBV5-1 and TRBJ2-5, the full variable domain reads KAGVTQTPRYLIKTRGQQVTLSCSPISGHRSVSWYQQTPGQGLQFLFEYFSETQRNKGNFPGRFSGRQFSNSRSEMNVSTLELGDSALYLCASSLAGQGETQYFGPGTRLLVL.